This T cell receptor (beta chain) was profiled in a study of a mutant IDH1 vaccine in newly diagnosed glioma. The wider study: Among treated patients, around 62% were male and around 40% female, and mean age was approximately 43 years. Most patients had radiochemotherapy with temozolomide before enrollment; others had one alone.

Germline CDR1 is SQVTM and CDR2 is ANQGSEA. The trim removed 4 bases at V and 4 bases at J, leaving 6 bases unmatched. The CDR3 runs to 13 residues. Time point denoted: week 23, last vaccination. Vaccinated patients received 300 ug of mutant IDH1 20-mer peptide per dose, with topical imiquimod. Repertoires were generated with immunoSEQ multiplex PCR, while TCRdb's copy carries only in-frame clones and drops some. This table holds about 82,000 clones, 85% found once. A note on this clone: The antigen is unknown.

Study-wide findings and caveats: Immune responses arising from the vaccine appeared in about 94% of patients.

The V gene is TRBV29-1, the J gene TRBJ1-1, with TRBD1 matching 7 bases. The sample here was PBMCs, taken from a glioma patient whose treatment included an IDH1 peptide vaccine. This TCR derives from a man aged 25-40 years with glioma. Some clones in this sample may be carry-over from other donors' samples. DNA of the CDR3: TGCAGCGTTGTACAGGGGTCGGTCACTGAAGCTTTCTTT. This encodes CSVVQGSVTEAFF. The variable domain in full, with the rest retrieved from reference TRBV29-1 and TRBJ1-1, is SAVISQKPSRDICQRGTSLTIQCQVDSQVTMMFWYRQQPGQSLTLIATANQGSEATYESGFVIDKFPISRPNLTFSTLTVSNMSPEDSSIYLCSVVQGSVTEAFFGQGTRLTVV.